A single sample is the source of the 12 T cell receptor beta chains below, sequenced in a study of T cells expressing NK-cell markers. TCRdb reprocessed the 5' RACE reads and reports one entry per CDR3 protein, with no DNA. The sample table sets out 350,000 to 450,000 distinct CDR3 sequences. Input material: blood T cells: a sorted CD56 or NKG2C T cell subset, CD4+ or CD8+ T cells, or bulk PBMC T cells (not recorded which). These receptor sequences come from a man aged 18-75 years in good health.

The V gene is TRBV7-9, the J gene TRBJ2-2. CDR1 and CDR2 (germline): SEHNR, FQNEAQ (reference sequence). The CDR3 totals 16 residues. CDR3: CASSSREPSGTGELFF.

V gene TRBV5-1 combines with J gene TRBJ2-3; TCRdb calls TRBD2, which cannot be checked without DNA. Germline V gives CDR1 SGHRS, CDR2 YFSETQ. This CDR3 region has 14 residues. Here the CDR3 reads CASSIAGRTDTQYF. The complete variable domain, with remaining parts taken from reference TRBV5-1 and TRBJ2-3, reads KAGVTQTPRYLIKTRGQQVTLSCSPISGHRSVSWYQQTPGQGLQFLFEYFSETQRNKGNFPGRFSGRQFSNSRSEMNVSTLELGDSALYLCASSIAGRTDTQYFGPGTRLTVL.

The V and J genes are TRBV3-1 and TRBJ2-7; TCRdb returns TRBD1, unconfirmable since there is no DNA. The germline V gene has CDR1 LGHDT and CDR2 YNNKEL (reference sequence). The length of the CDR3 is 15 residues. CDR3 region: CASSPQGPLRDEQYF.

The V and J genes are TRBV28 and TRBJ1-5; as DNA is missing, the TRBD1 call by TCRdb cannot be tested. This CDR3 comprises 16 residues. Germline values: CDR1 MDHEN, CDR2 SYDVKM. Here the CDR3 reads CASSRPGGRSNQPQHF.

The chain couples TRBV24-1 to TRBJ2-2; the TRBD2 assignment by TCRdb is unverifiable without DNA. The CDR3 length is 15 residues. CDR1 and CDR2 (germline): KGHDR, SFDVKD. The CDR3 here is CATSAPGLSTGELFF.

The CDR3 loop reads CAWATVSYNEQFF. The V and J genes are TRBV30 and TRBJ2-1. Germline lookup yields CDR1 GTSNPN and CDR2 SVGIG (reference sequence). The CDR3 consists of 13 residues. The full variable domain, with the rest looked up from reference TRBV30 and TRBJ2-1, is SQTIHQWPATLVQPVGSPLSLECTVEGTSNPNLYWYRQAAGRGLQLLFYSVGIGQISSEVPQNLSASRPQDRQFILSSKKLLLSDSGFYLCAWATVSYNEQFFGPGTRLTVL.

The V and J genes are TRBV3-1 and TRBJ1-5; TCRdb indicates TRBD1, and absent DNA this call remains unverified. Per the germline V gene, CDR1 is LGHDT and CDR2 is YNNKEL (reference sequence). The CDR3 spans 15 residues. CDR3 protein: CASSQYRGQGQPQHF. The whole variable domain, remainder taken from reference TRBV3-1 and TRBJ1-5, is DTAVSQTPKYLVTQMGNDKSIKCEQNLGHDTMYWYKQDSKKFLKIMFSYNNKELIINETVPNRFSPKSPDKAHLNLHINSLELGDSAVYFCASSQYRGQGQPQHFGDGTRLSIL.

CDR3 amino acids: CASSQIGGPDTGELFF. The J gene is TRBJ2-2, the V gene TRBV4-2; TCRdb returns TRBD1, unconfirmable since there is no DNA. CDR1 is LGHNA, CDR2 YNFKEQ, per germline. This CDR3 spans 16 amino acids.

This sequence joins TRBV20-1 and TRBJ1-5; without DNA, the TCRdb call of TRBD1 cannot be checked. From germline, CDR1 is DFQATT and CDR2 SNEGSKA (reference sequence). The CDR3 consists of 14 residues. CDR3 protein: CSADPTGVGGPQHF.

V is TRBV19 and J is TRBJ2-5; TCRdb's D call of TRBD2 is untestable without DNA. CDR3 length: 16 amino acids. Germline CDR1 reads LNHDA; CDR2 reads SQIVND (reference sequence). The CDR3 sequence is CASTRLAGPSPETQYF.

The CDR3 reads CASSPQSGGALDTQYF. V gene TRBV7-2 combines with J gene TRBJ2-3; the TCRdb D gene call, TRBD2, has no DNA to confirm it. The CDR3 loop spans 16 amino acids. Per germline, CDR1 SGHTA and CDR2 FQGNSA.

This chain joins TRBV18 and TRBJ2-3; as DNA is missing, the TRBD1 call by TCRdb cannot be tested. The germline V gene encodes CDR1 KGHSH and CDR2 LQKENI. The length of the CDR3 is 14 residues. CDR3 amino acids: CASSRTGGTDTQYF.